Listed below are T cell receptor beta chains from one sample, sequenced in a study of blood T cell repertoires in COVID-19. Here immunoSEQ multiplex PCR was the method, and the copy in TCRdb shows in-frame clones only, minus some. Of roughly 130,000 clones listed, 87% are singletons. The material sequenced was peripheral blood. The receptor source for this set is a woman aged 55 to 70 with acute or convalescent COVID-19. Each CDR3 is given with its conserved first and last residue. The order of the fields is clone size, V gene, J gene, D gene, CDR3 DNA, CDR3 protein. A D gene is named only where the DNA matches it firmly. Rows may omit the clone size; those that give it use once, few, many or a size class.

NA	TRBV19	TRBJ1-1	NA	TGTGCCAGTAAGCAGAACACTGAAGCTTTCTTT	CASKQNTEAFF
NA	TRBV6-1	TRBJ2-1	TRBD2	TGTGCCAGCAGTGAGGGAGGGCAAGGGCCAAATGAGCAGTTCTTC	CASSEGGQGPNEQFF
few	TRBV18	TRBJ2-1	TRBD1	TGTGCCAGCTCACCATTGGGGACAGGTCACAATGAGCAGTTCTTC	CASSPLGTGHNEQFF
NA	TRBV5-1	TRBJ2-2	NA	TGCGCCAGCAGCTTGGCGCCCGGGGCGAACACCGGGGAGCTGTTTTTT	CASSLAPGANTGELFF
NA	TRBV28	TRBJ1-1	NA	TGTGCCAGCAGTTTAAGTACTCCCCGGGGTGAAGCTTTCTTT	CASSLSTPRGEAFF
NA	TRBV19	TRBJ1-2	NA	TGTGCCAGTATCAGTTCGGGGGTCCTTACCAACTATGGCTACACCTTC	CASISSGVLTNYGYTF
NA	TRBV5-4	TRBJ2-1	TRBD1	TGTGCCAGCAGCTTGACAGGGGATCCGAACAATGAGCAGTTCTTC	CASSLTGDPNNEQFF
NA	TRBV10-2	TRBJ1-1	NA	TGCGCCAGCACCTTAGGACGGGGCACTGAAGCTTTCTTT	CASTLGRGTEAFF
NA	TRBV24-1	TRBJ2-2	NA	TGTGCCACCAGTGAAGGGGAACCGTCCACCGGGGAGCTGTTTTTT	CATSEGEPSTGELFF
NA	TRBV7-9	TRBJ1-1	NA	TGTGCCAGCAGCTTAGCTGGGCAGAACACTGAAGCTTTCTTT	CASSLAGQNTEAFF
few	TRBV7-2	TRBJ2-2	TRBD2	TGTGCCAGCAGCTCCCGGACTAGCTCAGTCACCGGGGAGCTGTTTTTT	CASSSRTSSVTGELFF
NA	TRBV14	TRBJ1-6	TRBD1	TGTGCCAGCAGCCAAGAGGACAGGGGTTGGAATTCACCCCTCCACTTT	CASSQEDRGWNSPLHF
NA	TRBV29-1	TRBJ2-1	TRBD2	TGCAGCGCCAGACTAGCGGGACGGGAGCAGTTCTTC	CSARLAGREQFF
few	TRBV30	TRBJ2-1	NA	TGTGCCTGGGGCCTGCGGAACAATGAGCAGTTCTTC	CAWGLRNNEQFF